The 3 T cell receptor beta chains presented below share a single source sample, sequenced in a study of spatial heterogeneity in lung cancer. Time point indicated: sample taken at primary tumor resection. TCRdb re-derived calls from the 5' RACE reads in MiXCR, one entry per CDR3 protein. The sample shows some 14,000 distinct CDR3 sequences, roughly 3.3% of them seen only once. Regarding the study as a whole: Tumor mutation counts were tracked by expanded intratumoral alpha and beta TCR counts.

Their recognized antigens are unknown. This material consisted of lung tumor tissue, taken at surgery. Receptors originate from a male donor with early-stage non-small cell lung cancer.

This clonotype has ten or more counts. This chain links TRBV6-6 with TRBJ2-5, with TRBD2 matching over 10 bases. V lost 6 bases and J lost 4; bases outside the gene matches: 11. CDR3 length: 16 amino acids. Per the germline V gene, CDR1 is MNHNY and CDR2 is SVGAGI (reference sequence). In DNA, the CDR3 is TGTGCCAGCAGAGGTGAAAGCGGGGGGGTGAGAGAGACCCAGTACTTC. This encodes CASRGESGGVRETQYF.

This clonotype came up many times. Here the CDR3 reads CASSPTRAPYEQYF. The DNA of the CDR3 is TGTGCCAGCTCACCAACCAGGGCCCCCTACGAGCAGTACTTC. The chain carries TRBV18 and TRBJ2-7; TRBD1 is a possible D gene (5 bases). The CDR3 consists of 14 residues. V dropped 2 bases and J dropped 2 bases, with 10 bases sitting between them. The germline gives CDR1 KGHSH, CDR2 LQKENI.

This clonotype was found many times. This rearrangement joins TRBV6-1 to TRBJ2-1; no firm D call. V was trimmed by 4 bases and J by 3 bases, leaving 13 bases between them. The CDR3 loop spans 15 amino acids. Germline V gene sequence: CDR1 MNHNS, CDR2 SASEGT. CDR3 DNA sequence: TGTGCCAGCAGTGTACCAAACCTGGGCTACAATGAGCAGTTCTTC. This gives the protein CASSVPNLGYNEQFF.